Listed below are T cell receptor beta chains from one sample, sequenced in a study of post-analysis software for immune sequencing data. TCRdb re-derived calls from the PCR reads in MiXCR, one entry per CDR3 protein. This table has hundreds of thousands of distinct CDR3 sequences, roughly 27% appearing once. The specimen sequenced was blood. The receptor source for this set is a girl aged 5 to 17 with multiple sclerosis. The CDR3 runs from the conserved cysteine through the conserved F or W. The D gene is left open where the match is weak. Clone size, where shown, is once, few, many, or a class for clones that have expanded.

J: TRBJ1-2; D: -; size: -; length: 15; V: TRBV4-2; CDR3: CAGSQDSQTNYGYTF; DNA: TGTGCCGGCAGCCAAGATTCCCAGACTAACTATGGCTACACCTTC
J: TRBJ2-5; D: TRBD2; size: -; length: 14; V: TRBV2; CDR3: CASSVRDYPNEQYF; DNA: TGTGCCAGCAGTGTTAGGGACTACCCTAATGAGCAGTACTTC
J: TRBJ1-5; D: TRBD1; size: few; length: 15; V: TRBV3-1; CDR3: CASSQAGGSNQPQHF; DNA: TGTGCCAGCAGCCAAGCAGGGGGCTCCAATCAGCCCCAGCATTTT
J: TRBJ2-1; D: -; size: few; length: 12; V: TRBV29-1; CDR3: CSVEAGRNEQFF; DNA: TGCAGCGTTGAGGCAGGGAGAAATGAGCAGTTCTTC
J: TRBJ2-1; D: TRBD2; size: few; length: 14; V: TRBV29-1; CDR3: CSVATSGGAGEQFF; DNA: TGCAGCGTTGCAACTAGCGGGGGGGCGGGTGAGCAGTTCTTC
J: TRBJ2-3; D: -; size: -; length: 20; V: TRBV6-5; CDR3: CASTTQRQGGAGFDTDTQYF; DNA: TGTGCCAGCACTACTCAGAGGCAGGGGGGAGCGGGTTTCGACACAGATACGCAGTATTTT
J: TRBJ2-7; D: -; size: -; length: 13; V: TRBV20-1; CDR3: CSAPAPYSCEQYF; DNA: TGCAGTGCTCCAGCACCGTACTCCTGCGAGCAGTACTTC
J: TRBJ2-4; D: -; size: -; length: 17; V: TRBV20-1; CDR3: CSARAVGRHLAKNIQYF; DNA: TGCAGTGCTAGAGCGGTCGGACGCCACCTAGCCAAAAACATTCAGTACTTC
J: TRBJ2-3; D: -; size: many; length: 13; V: TRBV20-1; CDR3: CSARASGTDTQYF; DNA: TGCAGTGCTAGGGCTAGCGGCACAGATACGCAGTATTTT
J: TRBJ1-3; D: TRBD1; size: few; length: 15; V: TRBV10-2; CDR3: CASSESGQGWDTIYF; DNA: TGCGCCAGCAGTGAGTCGGGACAGGGATGGGACACCATATATTTT
J: TRBJ2-7; D: -; size: few; length: 15; V: TRBV18; CDR3: CASSLSRSGTYEQYF; DNA: TGTGCCAGCTCACTCTCCAGAAGCGGCACCTACGAGCAGTACTTC
J: TRBJ1-4; D: TRBD1; size: few; length: 15; V: TRBV7-2; CDR3: CASSPWTGADEKLFF; DNA: TGTGCCAGCAGCCCATGGACAGGGGCGGATGAAAAACTGTTTTTT
J: TRBJ2-7; D: -; size: -; length: 13; V: TRBV7-8; CDR3: CASSFPGGRGQYF; DNA: TGTGCCAGCAGCTTCCCAGGGGGGAGGGGGCAGTACTTC
J: TRBJ1-5; D: TRBD1; size: -; length: 15; V: TRBV28; CDR3: CASSTTGINNQPQHF; DNA: TGTGCCAGCAGTACGACAGGGATAAACAATCAGCCCCAGCATTTT
J: TRBJ2-1; D: TRBD2; size: -; length: 15; V: TRBV24-1; CDR3: CATSDTPGLFDEQFF; DNA: TGTGCCACCAGTGATACACCGGGACTATTTGATGAGCAGTTCTTC
J: TRBJ2-7; D: TRBD1; size: -; length: 15; V: TRBV2; CDR3: CASRELPGQDPEQYF; DNA: TGTGCCAGCAGAGAACTACCGGGACAGGATCCCGAGCAGTACTTC
J: TRBJ2-5; D: -; size: -; length: 16; V: TRBV10-3; CDR3: CATSGITGAAQETQYF; DNA: TGTGCCACCTCGGGTATCACCGGGGCAGCTCAAGAGACCCAGTACTTC
J: TRBJ2-4; D: TRBD2; size: -; length: 14; V: TRBV10-3; CDR3: CAISDPAGGNIQYF; DNA: TGTGCCATCAGTGATCCAGCGGGGGGGAACATTCAGTACTTC